This passage covers 15 T cell receptor beta chains from one sample sequenced in a study of T cell responses to AZD1222 COVID-19 vaccine. Sequenced by immunoSEQ multiplex PCR; TCRdb stores in-frame clones only, minus some. This sample carries about 270,000 clones, 94% of them seen once, and the ten largest clones take 0.5% to 0.65%. The input for sequencing was peripheral blood, taken 28 days after the second AZD1222 dose. The origin of the receptors is an adult who received the AZD1222 COVID-19 vaccine.

The chain links TRBV5-1 to TRBJ2-1, with 8 bases lining up with TRBD1. The CDR3 covers 17 residues. Germline CDR1 SGHRS, CDR2 YFSETQ. The ends lost 4 bases at V and 9 bases at J; junction bases unmatched: 18. Here the CDR3 reads CASSPPLTGQGIGEQFF. CDR3 nucleotide sequence: TGCGCCAGCAGCCCCCCCTTAACTGGACAGGGTATTGGTGAGCAGTTCTTC.

The V call is TRBV7-2, the J call TRBJ1-2; possible D gene TRBD1, 5 bases. Germline V CDR1 and CDR2: SGHTA, FQGNSA. The CDR3 extends over 13 amino acids. Trimming left V 5 bases short and J 6 bases short, with 13 bases between. The DNA for the CDR3 is TGTGCCAGCAGCCAAATGGACACAGATGGCTACACCTTC. Amino acids: CASSQMDTDGYTF.

Details on this clone: This sample also contains other DNA sequences that code for the same CDR3. This sequence joins TRBV5-1 and TRBJ2-1; no clear D gene. The CDR3 runs to 12 residues. Deletions cut 0 bases from V and 6 bases from J, with 4 bases between. Germline V lookup: CDR1 SGHRS, CDR2 YFSETQ. In DNA, the CDR3 is TGCGCCAGCAGCTTGGGGGGCAATGAGCAGTTCTTC. Encoded protein: CASSLGGNEQFF.

The rearrangement links TRBV7-3 to TRBJ1-1; TRBD1 is a possible D gene (6 bases). The CDR3 is 16 residues long. V was trimmed by 2 bases and J by 0 bases, leaving 13 bases between them. The germline V gene encodes CDR1 SGHTA and CDR2 FQGTGA. The chain's CDR3 is CASSLDGQLMNTEAFF. Here the CDR3 DNA reads TGTGCCAGCAGCTTAGACGGACAGCTCATGAACACTGAAGCTTTCTTT.

The rearrangement uses TRBV2 and TRBJ1-1; no firm D call. Germline lookup yields CDR1 SNHLY and CDR2 FYNNEI. The CDR3 totals 15 residues. Deletions cut 7 bases from V and 3 bases from J, with 18 bases between. CDR3 residues: CASKTSLSPDTEAFF. CDR3 DNA: TGTGCCAGCAAGACCAGTCTGAGTCCGGACACTGAAGCTTTCTTT.

This clone was found a few times. This chain connects TRBV5-4 to TRBJ1-2; a possible D gene is TRBD1 (6 bases). Germline V gene sequence: CDR1 SGHNT, CDR2 YYREEE (reference sequence). The CDR3 loop spans 14 amino acids. With 7 bases removed from V and 8 bases from J, the gap between germline ends came to 21 bases. This CDR3 is CASHSQGIPSGYTF. Written as DNA, the CDR3 is TGTGCCAGCCATTCACAGGGAATCCCATCAGGCTACACCTTC. Full variable domain (outside the CDR3, taken from reference TRBV5-4 and TRBJ1-2): ETGVTQSPTHLIKTRGQQVTLRCSSQSGHNTVSWYQQALGQGPQFIFQYYREEENGRGNFPPRFSGLQFPNYSSELNVNALELDDSALYLCASHSQGIPSGYTFGSGTRLTVV.

The J gene is TRBJ2-7, the V gene TRBV19; D is ambiguous. V was clipped by 6 bases and J by 2 bases, with 14 bases between them. CDR1 is LNHDA, CDR2 SQIVND, per germline (reference sequence). The CDR3 covers 14 residues. The CDR3 loop reads CASSKGYATYEQYF. As DNA, the CDR3 is TGTGCCAGTAGCAAAGGTTACGCCACCTACGAGCAGTACTTC.

J is TRBJ2-7 and V is TRBV5-1; TRBD1 matches 9 bases. The trim removed 5 bases at V and 3 bases at J, leaving 6 bases unmatched. CDR3 length: 14 residues. CDR1 is SGHRS, CDR2 YFSETQ, per germline. CDR3 DNA sequence: TGCGCCAGCAGAGGGACAGGGCGTTTCTACGAGCAGTACTTC. Translating it yields CASRGTGRFYEQYF.

This chain joins TRBV7-9 and TRBJ2-2, with TRBD2 as a possible D gene (6 bases). The CDR3 loop spans 19 amino acids. Trimming pared 6 bases from V and 4 bases from J, leaving 27 bases between. The V gene's germline CDR1 is SEHNR and CDR2 FQNEAQ (reference sequence). CDR3 loop: CASSTTGRGLMGGTGELFF. The CDR3 DNA reads TGTGCCAGCAGTACGACCGGCCGTGGTCTCATGGGGGGCACCGGGGAGCTGTTTTTT.

V usage is TRBV28 and J usage is TRBJ1-2; TRBD1 agrees at 8 bases. J lost 3 bases, V lost 6 bases, and 3 bases had no gene match. This CDR3 spans 13 amino acids. CDR1 is MDHEN, CDR2 SYDVKM, per germline. The CDR3: CASRAGGDYGYTF. In DNA, the CDR3 is TGTGCCAGCAGAGCAGGGGGCGACTATGGCTACACCTTC.

The CDR3 DNA is TGTGCCAGCGGGACAGGGGCCGCCTCCCGACATCAGCCCCAGCATTTT. This encodes CASGTGAASRHQPQHF. This chain links TRBV18 with TRBJ1-5; 10 bases align to TRBD1. V dropped 8 bases and J dropped 5; count of bases not matched to a gene: 12. The germline CDR1 and CDR2 sequences are KGHSH and LQKENI. The length of the CDR3 is 16 residues.

This rearrangement joins TRBV6-4 to TRBJ2-3; the match to TRBD2 covers 7 bases. This CDR3 has 15 amino acids. From germline, CDR1 is MRHNA and CDR2 SNTAGT. After removal of 6 bases from V and 0 bases from J, the junction contained 6 bases not matched to a gene. The CDR3 loop reads CASSPGGKSTDTQYF. The DNA for the CDR3 is TGTGCCAGCAGCCCCGGGGGGAAGAGCACAGATACGCAGTATTTT.

V gene TRBV19 combines with J gene TRBJ2-6; D is uncertain. The germline gives CDR1 LNHDA, CDR2 SQIVND (reference sequence). The ends were cut back, 7 bases at V and 0 bases at J, with 16 bases in the middle. The CDR3 has 17 residues. The CDR3 protein is CASNPRSGNSGANVLTF. DNA of the CDR3: TGTGCCAGTAACCCCCGGTCGGGTAACTCTGGGGCCAACGTCCTGACTTTC.

V gene TRBV10-1 combines with J gene TRBJ2-2, with 7 bases lining up with TRBD1. Trimming removed 4 bases from V and 0 bases from J; junction bases left unmatched: 2. The CDR3 covers 15 residues. CDR1 WNHNN and CDR2 SYGVQD come from the germline V gene (reference sequence). CDR3 residues: CASSGGQTNTGELFF. In DNA form, the CDR3 reads TGCGCCAGCAGTGGGGGACAGACGAACACCGGGGAGCTGTTTTTT.

The chain has TRBV10-3 and TRBJ2-1; D may be TRBD1 (7 bases). Trimming pared 1 base from V and 15 bases from J, leaving 13 bases between. Germline V lookup: CDR1 ENHRY, CDR2 SYGVKD. The CDR3 consists of 12 residues. The CDR3 bases are TGTGCCATCAGTGAGTTGACAGGGAGGCTGTTCTTC. Amino acid sequence: CAISELTGRLFF.